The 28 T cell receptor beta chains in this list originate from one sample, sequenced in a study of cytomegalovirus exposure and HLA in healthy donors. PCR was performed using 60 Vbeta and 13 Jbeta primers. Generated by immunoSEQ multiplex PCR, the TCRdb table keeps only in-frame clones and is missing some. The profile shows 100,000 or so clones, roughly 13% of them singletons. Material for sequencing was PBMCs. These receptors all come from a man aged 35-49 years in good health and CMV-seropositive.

CDR3 amino acids: CASRPGTGGINTEAFF. As DNA, the CDR3 is TGTGCCAGCAGACCCGGGACAGGGGGTATTAACACTGAAGCTTTCTTT. This chain joins TRBV6-4 and TRBJ1-1; TRBD1 aligns across 11 bases. CDR1 and CDR2 from the germline V gene are MRHNA and SNTAGT. With V trimmed by 6 bases and J by 2 bases, 8 bases remained unmatched. The CDR3 loop spans 16 amino acids.

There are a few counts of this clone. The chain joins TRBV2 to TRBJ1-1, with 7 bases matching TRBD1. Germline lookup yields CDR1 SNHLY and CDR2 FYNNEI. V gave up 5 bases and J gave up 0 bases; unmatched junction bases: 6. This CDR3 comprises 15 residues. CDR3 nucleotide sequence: TGTGCCAGCAGTTGGGACAGTGTTATGAACACTGAAGCTTTCTTT. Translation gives CASSWDSVMNTEAFF.

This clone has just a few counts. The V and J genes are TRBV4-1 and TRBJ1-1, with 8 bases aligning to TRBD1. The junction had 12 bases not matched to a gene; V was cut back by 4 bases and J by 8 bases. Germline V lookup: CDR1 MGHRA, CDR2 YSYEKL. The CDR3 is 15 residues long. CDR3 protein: CASSPTTGGSVEAFF. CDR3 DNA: TGCGCCAGCAGCCCCACTACAGGGGGGTCCGTGGAAGCTTTCTTT.

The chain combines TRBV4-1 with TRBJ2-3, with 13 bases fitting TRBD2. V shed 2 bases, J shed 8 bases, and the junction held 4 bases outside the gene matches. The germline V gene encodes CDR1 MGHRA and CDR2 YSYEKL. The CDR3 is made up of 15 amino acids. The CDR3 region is CASSQRTSGSTTQYF. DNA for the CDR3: TGCGCCAGCAGCCAACGGACTAGCGGGAGTACTACGCAGTATTTT.

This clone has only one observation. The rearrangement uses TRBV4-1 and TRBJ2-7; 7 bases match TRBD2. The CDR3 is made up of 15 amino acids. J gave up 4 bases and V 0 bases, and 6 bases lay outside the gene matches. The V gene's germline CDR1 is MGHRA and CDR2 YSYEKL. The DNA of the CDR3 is TGCGCCAGCAGCCAAGAATGGCGGGAGATTTACGAGCAGTACTTC. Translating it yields CASSQEWREIYEQYF.

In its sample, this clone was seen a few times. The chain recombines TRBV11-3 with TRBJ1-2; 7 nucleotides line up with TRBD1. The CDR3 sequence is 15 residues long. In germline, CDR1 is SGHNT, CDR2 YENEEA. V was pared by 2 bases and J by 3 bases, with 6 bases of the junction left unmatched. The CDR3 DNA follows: TGTGCCAGCAGCTTATTTACAGGGGACGACTATGGCTACACCTTC. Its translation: CASSLFTGDDYGYTF. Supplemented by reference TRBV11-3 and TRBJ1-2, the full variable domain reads EAGVVQSPRYKIIEKKQPVAFWCNPISGHNTLYWYLQNLGQGPELLIRYENEEAVDDSQLPKDRFSAERLKGVDSTLKIQPAELGDSAVYLCASSLFTGDDYGYTFGSGTRLTVV.

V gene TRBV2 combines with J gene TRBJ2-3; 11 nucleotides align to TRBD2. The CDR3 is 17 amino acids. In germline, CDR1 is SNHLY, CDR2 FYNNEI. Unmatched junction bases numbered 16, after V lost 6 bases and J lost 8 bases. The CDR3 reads CASSGTSGTSGYRTQYF. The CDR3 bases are TGTGCCAGCAGCGGGACATCCGGGACTAGCGGCTACCGTACGCAGTATTTT.

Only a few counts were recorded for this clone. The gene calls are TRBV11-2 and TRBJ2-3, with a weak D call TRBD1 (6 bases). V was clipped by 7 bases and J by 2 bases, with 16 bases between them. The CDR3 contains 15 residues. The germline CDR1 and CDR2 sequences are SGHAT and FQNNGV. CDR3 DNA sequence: TGTGCCAGCACTCAGGAAGGGACATCCACAGATACGCAGTATTTT. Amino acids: CASTQEGTSTDTQYF.

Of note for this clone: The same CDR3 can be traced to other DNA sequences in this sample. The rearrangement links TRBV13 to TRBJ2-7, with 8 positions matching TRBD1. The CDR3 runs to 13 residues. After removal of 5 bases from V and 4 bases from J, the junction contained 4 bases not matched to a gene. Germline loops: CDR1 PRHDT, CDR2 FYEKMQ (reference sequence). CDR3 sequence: CASSPGQGYEQYF. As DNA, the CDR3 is TGTGCCAGCAGCCCCGGACAGGGTTACGAGCAGTACTTC. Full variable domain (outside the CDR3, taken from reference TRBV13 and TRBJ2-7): AAGVIQSPRHLIKEKRETATLKCYPIPRHDTVYWYQQGPGQDPQFLISFYEKMQSDKGSIPDRFSAQQFSDYHSELNMSSLELGDSALYFCASSPGQGYEQYFGPGTRLTVT.

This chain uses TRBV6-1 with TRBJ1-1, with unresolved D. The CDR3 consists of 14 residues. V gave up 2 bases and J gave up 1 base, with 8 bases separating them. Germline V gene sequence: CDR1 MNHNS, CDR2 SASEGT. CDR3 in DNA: TGTGCCAGCAGTGAACTACTGTCGAACACTGAAGCTTTCTTT. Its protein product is CASSELLSNTEAFF.

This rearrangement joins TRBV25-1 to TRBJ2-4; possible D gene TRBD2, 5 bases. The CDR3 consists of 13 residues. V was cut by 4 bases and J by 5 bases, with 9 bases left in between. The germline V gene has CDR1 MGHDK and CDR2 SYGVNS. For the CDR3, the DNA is TGTGCCAGCAGTGCCGGACTTGAAAACATTCAGTACTTC. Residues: CASSAGLENIQYF.

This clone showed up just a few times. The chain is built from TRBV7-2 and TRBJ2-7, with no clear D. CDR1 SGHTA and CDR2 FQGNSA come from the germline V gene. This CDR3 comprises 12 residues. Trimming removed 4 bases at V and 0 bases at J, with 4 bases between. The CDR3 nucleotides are TGTGCCAGCAGCTGGAGCTCCTACGAGCAGTACTTC. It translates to CASSWSSYEQYF.

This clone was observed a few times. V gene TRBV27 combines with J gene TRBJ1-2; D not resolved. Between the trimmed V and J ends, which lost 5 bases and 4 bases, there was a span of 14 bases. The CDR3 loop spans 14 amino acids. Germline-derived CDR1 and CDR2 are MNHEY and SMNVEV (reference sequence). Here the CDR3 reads CASSPIDKAYGYTF. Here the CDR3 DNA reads TGTGCCAGCAGTCCTATCGACAAGGCCTATGGCTACACCTTC.

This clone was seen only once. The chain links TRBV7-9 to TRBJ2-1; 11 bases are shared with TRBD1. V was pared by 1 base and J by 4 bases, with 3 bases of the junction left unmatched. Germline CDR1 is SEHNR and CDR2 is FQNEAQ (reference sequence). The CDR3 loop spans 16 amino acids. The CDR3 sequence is CASSLGDRGGYNEQFF. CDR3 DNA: TGTGCCAGCAGCTTAGGGGACAGGGGGGGATACAATGAGCAGTTCTTC.

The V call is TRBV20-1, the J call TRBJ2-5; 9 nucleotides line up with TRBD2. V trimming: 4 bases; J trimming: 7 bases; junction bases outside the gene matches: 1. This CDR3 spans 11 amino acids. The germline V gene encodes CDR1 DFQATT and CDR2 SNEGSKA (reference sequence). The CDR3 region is CSAISGGTQYF. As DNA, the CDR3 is TGCAGTGCTATTAGCGGGGGGACCCAGTACTTC.

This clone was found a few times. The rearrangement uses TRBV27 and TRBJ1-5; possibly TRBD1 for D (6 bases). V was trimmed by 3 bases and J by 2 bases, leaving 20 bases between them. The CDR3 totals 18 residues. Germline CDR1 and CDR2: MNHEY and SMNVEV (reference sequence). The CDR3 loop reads CASSLGGGRGYGNQPQHF. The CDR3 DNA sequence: TGTGCCAGCAGTTTGGGCGGGGGCCGAGGGTATGGCAATCAGCCCCAGCATTTT.

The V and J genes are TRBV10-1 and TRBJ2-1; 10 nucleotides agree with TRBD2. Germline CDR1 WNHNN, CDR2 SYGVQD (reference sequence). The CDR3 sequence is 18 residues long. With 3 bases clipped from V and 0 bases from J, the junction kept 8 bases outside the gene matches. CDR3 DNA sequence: TGCGCCAGCAGTGACCGGAAGCGGGGGGGAAGCTCCTACAATGAGCAGTTCTTC. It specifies CASSDRKRGGSSYNEQFF.

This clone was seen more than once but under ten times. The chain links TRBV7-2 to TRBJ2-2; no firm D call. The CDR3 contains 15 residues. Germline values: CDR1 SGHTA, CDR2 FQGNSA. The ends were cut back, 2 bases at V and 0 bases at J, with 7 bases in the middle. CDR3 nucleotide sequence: TGTGCCAGCAGCTTACGCGGCTCGAACACCGGGGAGCTGTTTTTT. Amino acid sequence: CASSLRGSNTGELFF.

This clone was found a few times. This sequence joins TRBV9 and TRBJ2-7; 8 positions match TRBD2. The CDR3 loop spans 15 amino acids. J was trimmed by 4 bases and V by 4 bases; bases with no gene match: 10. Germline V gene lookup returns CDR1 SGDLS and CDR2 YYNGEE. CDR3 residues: CASSLGWTSSYEQYF. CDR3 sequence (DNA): TGTGCCAGCAGCCTGGGCTGGACTAGCTCTTACGAGCAGTACTTC.

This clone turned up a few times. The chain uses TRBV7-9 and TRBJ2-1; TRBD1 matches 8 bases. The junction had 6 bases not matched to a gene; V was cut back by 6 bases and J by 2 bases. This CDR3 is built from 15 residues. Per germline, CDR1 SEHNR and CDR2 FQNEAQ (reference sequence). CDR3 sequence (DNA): TGTGCCAGCAGTCCGGGACAGGTAACCTACAATGAGCAGTTCTTC. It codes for CASSPGQVTYNEQFF.

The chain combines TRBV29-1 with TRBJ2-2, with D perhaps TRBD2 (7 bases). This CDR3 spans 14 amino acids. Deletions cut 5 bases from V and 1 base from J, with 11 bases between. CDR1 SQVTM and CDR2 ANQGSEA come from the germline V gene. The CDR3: CSVRGAMNTGELFF. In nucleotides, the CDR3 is TGCAGCGTTCGGGGGGCCATGAACACCGGGGAGCTGTTTTTT.

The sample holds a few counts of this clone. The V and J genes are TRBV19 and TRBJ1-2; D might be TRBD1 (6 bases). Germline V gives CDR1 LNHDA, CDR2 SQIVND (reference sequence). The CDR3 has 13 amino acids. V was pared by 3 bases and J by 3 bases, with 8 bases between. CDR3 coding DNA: TGTGCCAGTAGTATTTCAGGGGACTATGGCTACACCTTC. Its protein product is CASSISGDYGYTF.

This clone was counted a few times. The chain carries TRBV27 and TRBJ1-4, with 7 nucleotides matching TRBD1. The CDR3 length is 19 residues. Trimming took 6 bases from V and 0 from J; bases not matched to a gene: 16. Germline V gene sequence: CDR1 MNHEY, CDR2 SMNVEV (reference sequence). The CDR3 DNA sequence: TGTGCCAGCAGGGAGTCCCGGGACAGAGGATTTGCAACTAATGAAAAACTGTTTTTT. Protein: CASRESRDRGFATNEKLFF.

In nucleotides, the CDR3 is TGTGCCAGCATGGAACTAAGAGGTTCGGAGACCCAGTACTTC. It translates to CASMELRGSETQYF. The V call is TRBV2, the J call TRBJ2-5; D is ambiguous. This CDR3 has 14 residues. Trimming took off 7 bases at V and 5 bases at J, with 17 bases between the two ends. Per the germline V gene, CDR1 is SNHLY and CDR2 is FYNNEI.

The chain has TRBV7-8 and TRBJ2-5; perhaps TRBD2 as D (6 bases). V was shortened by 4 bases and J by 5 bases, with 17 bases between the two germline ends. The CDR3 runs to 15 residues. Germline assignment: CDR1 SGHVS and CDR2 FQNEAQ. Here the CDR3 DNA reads TGTGCCAGCAGCTGGACGGGAGCCACCCGGGAGACCCAGTACTTC. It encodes CASSWTGATRETQYF.

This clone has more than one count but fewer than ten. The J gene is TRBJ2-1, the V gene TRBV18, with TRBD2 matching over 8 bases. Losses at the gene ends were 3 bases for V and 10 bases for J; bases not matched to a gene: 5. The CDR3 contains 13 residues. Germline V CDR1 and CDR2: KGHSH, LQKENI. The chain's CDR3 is CASSPPGGAEQFF. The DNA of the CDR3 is TGTGCCAGCTCACCCCCCGGGGGGGCGGAGCAGTTCTTC.

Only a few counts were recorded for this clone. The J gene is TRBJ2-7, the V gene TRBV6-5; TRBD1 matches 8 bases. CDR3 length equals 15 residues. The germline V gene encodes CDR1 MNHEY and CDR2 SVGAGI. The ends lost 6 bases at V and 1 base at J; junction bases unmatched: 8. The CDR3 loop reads CASSLGGQASYEQYF. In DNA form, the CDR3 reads TGTGCCAGCAGCCTTGGGGGACAGGCATCCTACGAGCAGTACTTC.

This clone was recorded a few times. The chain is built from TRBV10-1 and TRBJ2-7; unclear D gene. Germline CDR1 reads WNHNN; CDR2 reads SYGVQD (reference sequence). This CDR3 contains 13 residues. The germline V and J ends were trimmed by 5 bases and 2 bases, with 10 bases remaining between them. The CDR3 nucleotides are TGCGCCAGCAGTATGAGTGACACCTACGAGCAGTACTTC. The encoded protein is CASSMSDTYEQYF.